These T cell receptor beta chains were read from a single sample in a study of vaccination effects on CD4 cells after COVID-19. Produced via immunoSEQ multiplex PCR; TCRdb's table is partial and in-frame only. This table holds under 80,000 clones, 76% found once. For these receptors, no antigen is known. Material: CD4+ T cells from PBMCs cultured with HCoV-OC43 spike peptides, obtained after COVID-19 vaccination. These receptors originate from a human donor who received a COVID-19 vaccine. Each CDR3 is given without its conserved first and last residue. D genes are given only for firm matches.

v_call,d_call,cdr3_aa
TRBV6-5,.,ASIPPGSHTIY
TRBV30,.,AWRGRGEAF
TRBV18,.,ASSQGNNYGYT
TRBV4-1,.,ASRGATVNTEAF
TRBV7-3,.,ASSSGGTEAF
TRBV19,TRBD1,ASYRGRGTEAF
TRBV19,.,ASSIGQGGTGELF
TRBV7-9,.,ASSFSRGEGNQPQH
TRBV24-1,TRBD1,ATGRPGQTNNEQF
TRBV24-1,TRBD1,ATSDLRDRAGETQY
TRBV19,TRBD1,ASTRGQITYGYT
TRBV7-2,TRBD1,ASSLMRQGAGRTGELF